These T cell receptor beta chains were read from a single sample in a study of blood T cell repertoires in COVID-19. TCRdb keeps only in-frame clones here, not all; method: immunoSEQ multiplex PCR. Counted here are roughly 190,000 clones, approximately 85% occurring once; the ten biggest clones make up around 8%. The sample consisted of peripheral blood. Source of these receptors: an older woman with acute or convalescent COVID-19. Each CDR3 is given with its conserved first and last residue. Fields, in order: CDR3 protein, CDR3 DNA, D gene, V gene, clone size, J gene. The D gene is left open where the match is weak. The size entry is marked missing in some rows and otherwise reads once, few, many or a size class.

cdr3_aa: CASSPKDRRETQYF; cdr3_nt: TGTGCCAGCTCACCTAAGGACAGGAGGGAGACCCAGTACTTC; d_call: TRBD1; v_call: TRBV18; clone_size: .; j_call: TRBJ2-5
cdr3_aa: CASSRRPDEKLFF; cdr3_nt: TGTGCCAGCAGCCGGAGGCCCGATGAAAAACTGTTTTTT; d_call: .; v_call: TRBV5-4; clone_size: .; j_call: TRBJ1-4
cdr3_aa: CASSESGRGTDTQYF; cdr3_nt: TGTGCCAGCAGTGAAAGCGGGCGGGGCACAGATACGCAGTATTTT; d_call: .; v_call: TRBV2; clone_size: .; j_call: TRBJ2-3
cdr3_aa: CASSFPTSGGASTDTQYF; cdr3_nt: TGTGCCAGCAGTTTCCCGACTAGCGGAGGGGCTAGCACAGATACGCAGTATTTT; d_call: TRBD2; v_call: TRBV28; clone_size: .; j_call: TRBJ2-3
cdr3_aa: CASRRPHTEAFF; cdr3_nt: TGTGCCAGCAGGAGGCCTCACACTGAAGCTTTCTTT; d_call: .; v_call: TRBV28; clone_size: .; j_call: TRBJ1-1
cdr3_aa: CASSLGLADYNEQFF; cdr3_nt: TGTGCCAGCAGCTTAGGGCTAGCGGACTACAATGAGCAGTTCTTC; d_call: TRBD2; v_call: TRBV7-9; clone_size: .; j_call: TRBJ2-1
cdr3_aa: CASSLEQSHAIQYF; cdr3_nt: TGTGCCAGCAGCTTAGAACAGAGCCACGCCATTCAGTACTTC; d_call: .; v_call: TRBV11-3; clone_size: .; j_call: TRBJ2-4
cdr3_aa: CASSLSANTEAFF; cdr3_nt: TGTGCCAGCAGCTTGAGCGCTAACACTGAAGCTTTCTTT; d_call: .; v_call: TRBV7-9; clone_size: .; j_call: TRBJ1-1
cdr3_aa: CASSPGQGHEQYF; cdr3_nt: TGTGCCAGCAGTCCGGGACAGGGTCACGAGCAGTACTTC; d_call: TRBD1; v_call: TRBV12-3/TRBV12-4; clone_size: .; j_call: TRBJ2-7
cdr3_aa: CASSPLAGRADTQYF; cdr3_nt: TGTGCCAGCTCACCACTGGCAGGGAGGGCAGATACGCAGTATTTT; d_call: TRBD2; v_call: TRBV18; clone_size: .; j_call: TRBJ2-3
cdr3_aa: CASSRSASGSPTDTQYF; cdr3_nt: TGTGCCAGCAGCCGCTCGGCTAGCGGGAGTCCCACAGATACGCAGTATTTT; d_call: TRBD2; v_call: TRBV7-9; clone_size: .; j_call: TRBJ2-3
cdr3_aa: CASREQNTEAFF; cdr3_nt: TGTGCCAGCCGTGAGCAGAACACTGAAGCTTTCTTT; d_call: .; v_call: TRBV28; clone_size: few; j_call: TRBJ1-1
cdr3_aa: CARSFHIFETAPFNTEAFF; cdr3_nt: TGTGCCAGAAGCTTTCATATTTTCGAGACAGCCCCATTTAACACTGAAGCTTTCTTT; d_call: .; v_call: TRBV5-3; clone_size: .; j_call: TRBJ1-1
cdr3_aa: CASSIALNTGELFF; cdr3_nt: TGTGCCAGTAGTATAGCACTGAACACCGGGGAGCTGTTTTTT; d_call: .; v_call: TRBV19; clone_size: .; j_call: TRBJ2-2
cdr3_aa: CASSRGTGVTEAFF; cdr3_nt: TGTGCCAGCTCACGGGGGACAGGGGTCACTGAAGCTTTCTTT; d_call: TRBD1; v_call: TRBV18; clone_size: .; j_call: TRBJ1-1
cdr3_aa: CASSYRDRDEAFF; cdr3_nt: TGTGCCAGCAGTTACCGGGACAGAGATGAAGCTTTCTTT; d_call: TRBD1; v_call: TRBV27; clone_size: .; j_call: TRBJ1-1
cdr3_aa: CASSSFEGRNSPLHF; cdr3_nt: TGTGCCAGCAGTTCCTTCGAGGGTCGGAATTCACCCCTCCACTTT; d_call: .; v_call: TRBV27; clone_size: .; j_call: TRBJ1-6
cdr3_aa: CASSLVTGGLGPQHF; cdr3_nt: TGCGCCAGCAGCTTGGTGACAGGGGGCTTAGGGCCCCAGCATTTT; d_call: TRBD1; v_call: TRBV5-1; clone_size: few; j_call: TRBJ1-5
cdr3_aa: CASRPQRQGNPYEQYF; cdr3_nt: TGTGCCAGCAGACCCCAACGACAGGGGAATCCCTACGAGCAGTACTTC; d_call: TRBD1; v_call: TRBV28; clone_size: once; j_call: TRBJ2-7
cdr3_aa: CASRGQPTGELFF; cdr3_nt: TGTGCCAGCAGGGGACAGCCCACCGGGGAGCTGTTTTTT; d_call: TRBD1; v_call: TRBV7-2; clone_size: .; j_call: TRBJ2-2
cdr3_aa: CASSQGGPDTQYF; cdr3_nt: TGTGCCAGCAGCCAAGGAGGGCCAGATACGCAGTATTTT; d_call: .; v_call: TRBV3-1/TRBV3-2; clone_size: .; j_call: TRBJ2-3
cdr3_aa: CASSQGIYGYTF; cdr3_nt: TGCGCCAGCAGTCAGGGGATCTATGGCTACACCTTT; d_call: .; v_call: TRBV5-1; clone_size: .; j_call: TRBJ1-2
cdr3_aa: CASSLGGAGGYEQYF; cdr3_nt: TGTGCCAGCAGCTTAGGAGGAGCGGGAGGGTACGAGCAGTACTTC; d_call: TRBD2; v_call: TRBV7-2; clone_size: .; j_call: TRBJ2-7
cdr3_aa: CASSAGGQVGNQPQHF; cdr3_nt: TGTGCCAGCAGTGCTGGGGGACAGGTGGGGAATCAGCCCCAGCATTTT; d_call: TRBD1; v_call: TRBV6-1; clone_size: .; j_call: TRBJ1-5
cdr3_aa: CASTHPGGSETQYF; cdr3_nt: TGTGCCAGCACCCACCCGGGAGGGTCGGAGACCCAGTACTTC; d_call: TRBD2; v_call: TRBV6-5; clone_size: .; j_call: TRBJ2-5
cdr3_aa: CASSRGAPNYGYTF; cdr3_nt: TGTGCCAGCAGTCGGGGTGCTCCTAACTATGGCTACACCTTC; d_call: .; v_call: TRBV27; clone_size: .; j_call: TRBJ1-2
cdr3_aa: CASTEIGTGNGYTF; cdr3_nt: TGTGCCAGTACTGAAATCGGGACAGGGAATGGCTACACCTTC; d_call: TRBD1; v_call: TRBV19; clone_size: .; j_call: TRBJ1-2
cdr3_aa: CASSASGVDTEAFF; cdr3_nt: TGCGCCAGCAGCGCCTCAGGGGTCGACACTGAAGCTTTCTTT; d_call: .; v_call: TRBV5-1; clone_size: .; j_call: TRBJ1-1
cdr3_aa: CASSLDSLYGYTF; cdr3_nt: TGTGCCAGCAGTTTGGACAGCCTCTATGGCTACACCTTC; d_call: .; v_call: TRBV12-3/TRBV12-4; clone_size: .; j_call: TRBJ1-2
cdr3_aa: CASSSFQGNGYTF; cdr3_nt: TGTGCCAGCAGCTCCTTCCAGGGAAATGGCTACACCTTC; d_call: .; v_call: TRBV11-2; clone_size: .; j_call: TRBJ1-2
cdr3_aa: CSAKTGVGYTF; cdr3_nt: TGCAGTGCCAAGACAGGGGTCGGCTACACCTTC; d_call: TRBD1; v_call: TRBV20-1; clone_size: few; j_call: TRBJ1-2
cdr3_aa: CATSGVDQPQHF; cdr3_nt: TGTGCCACGTCAGGGGTCGACCAGCCCCAGCATTTT; d_call: .; v_call: TRBV24-1; clone_size: .; j_call: TRBJ1-5
cdr3_aa: CATSSEPNTEAFF; cdr3_nt: TGTGCCACCAGCTCCGAGCCGAACACTGAAGCTTTCTTT; d_call: .; v_call: TRBV15; clone_size: .; j_call: TRBJ1-1
cdr3_aa: CASSPTGGGSPLHF; cdr3_nt: TGTGCCAGCAGCCCGACGGGAGGTGGTTCACCCCTCCACTTT; d_call: .; v_call: TRBV7-3; clone_size: once; j_call: TRBJ1-6
cdr3_aa: CASHGGGASTDTQYF; cdr3_nt: TGTGCCAGCCACGGAGGGGGGGCTAGCACAGATACGCAGTATTTT; d_call: .; v_call: TRBV2; clone_size: .; j_call: TRBJ2-3
cdr3_aa: CASTRQPYTEAFF; cdr3_nt: TGTGCCAGCACTCGACAGCCTTACACTGAAGCTTTCTTT; d_call: .; v_call: TRBV12-3/TRBV12-4; clone_size: .; j_call: TRBJ1-1
cdr3_aa: CASRLDREAFF; cdr3_nt: TGTGCCAGCAGATTAGACAGAGAAGCTTTCTTT; d_call: .; v_call: TRBV12-3/TRBV12-4; clone_size: .; j_call: TRBJ1-1
cdr3_aa: CASSTNAGTGWNEQFF; cdr3_nt: TGTGCCAGCAGTACCAACGCCGGGACAGGGTGGAATGAGCAGTTCTTC; d_call: TRBD1; v_call: TRBV27; clone_size: once; j_call: TRBJ2-1
cdr3_aa: CASRPRQGGTEAFF; cdr3_nt: TGTGCCAGCAGGCCCCGACAGGGCGGGACTGAAGCTTTCTTT; d_call: TRBD1; v_call: TRBV14; clone_size: once; j_call: TRBJ1-1
cdr3_aa: CASSSYRGQETQYF; cdr3_nt: TGTGCCAGCAGCTCCTACCGGGGCCAAGAGACCCAGTACTTC; d_call: .; v_call: TRBV7-8; clone_size: .; j_call: TRBJ2-5
cdr3_aa: CASQVGSSNQPQHF; cdr3_nt: TGTGCCAGCCAAGTCGGGAGCAGCAATCAGCCCCAGCATTTT; d_call: .; v_call: TRBV6-6; clone_size: once; j_call: TRBJ1-5
cdr3_aa: CASSLAAGVEYNEQFF; cdr3_nt: TGCGCCAGCAGTTTAGCTGCGGGAGTGGAGTACAATGAGCAGTTCTTC; d_call: TRBD2; v_call: TRBV5-1; clone_size: .; j_call: TRBJ2-1
cdr3_aa: CASSPGLGNEKLFF; cdr3_nt: TGTGCCAGCTCACCGGGACTGGGAAATGAAAAACTGTTTTTT; d_call: .; v_call: TRBV18; clone_size: .; j_call: TRBJ1-4
cdr3_aa: CASSLESQGRGYTF; cdr3_nt: TGTGCCAGCAGCTTAGAGTCGCAGGGTCGGGGCTACACCTTC; d_call: .; v_call: TRBV7-8; clone_size: .; j_call: TRBJ1-2
cdr3_aa: CASSPIGGRGDNEQFF; cdr3_nt: TGCGCCAGCAGCCCCATCGGAGGTCGTGGCGACAATGAGCAGTTCTTC; d_call: .; v_call: TRBV4-1; clone_size: .; j_call: TRBJ2-1
cdr3_aa: CAISEVSAGANVLTF; cdr3_nt: TGTGCCATCAGTGAGGTTAGCGCTGGGGCCAACGTCCTGACTTTC; d_call: .; v_call: TRBV10-3; clone_size: .; j_call: TRBJ2-6
cdr3_aa: CASSRTSEQFF; cdr3_nt: TGTGCCAGCAGTCGGACTTCTGAGCAGTTCTTC; d_call: .; v_call: TRBV12-3/TRBV12-4; clone_size: .; j_call: TRBJ2-1
cdr3_aa: CASTRLAYNEQFF; cdr3_nt: TGTGCCAGCACTCGACTAGCGTACAATGAGCAGTTCTTC; d_call: TRBD2; v_call: TRBV28; clone_size: .; j_call: TRBJ2-1
cdr3_aa: CASRPQGGPNQPQHF; cdr3_nt: TGTGCCAGTAGGCCGCAGGGAGGCCCAAATCAGCCCCAGCATTTT; d_call: .; v_call: TRBV19; clone_size: .; j_call: TRBJ1-5
cdr3_aa: CASSLGLAEAFF; cdr3_nt: TGTGCCAGCAGTTTAGGGCTCGCTGAAGCTTTCTTT; d_call: .; v_call: TRBV12-3/TRBV12-4; clone_size: few; j_call: TRBJ1-1
cdr3_aa: CASSIGGAGNTIYF; cdr3_nt: TGTGCCAGTAGTATTGGGGGGGCTGGAAACACCATATATTTT; d_call: .; v_call: TRBV19; clone_size: .; j_call: TRBJ1-3
cdr3_aa: CASSLGWDSSYNEQFF; cdr3_nt: TGTGCCAGCAGCCTGGGGTGGGACAGCTCCTACAATGAGCAGTTCTTC; d_call: TRBD1; v_call: TRBV9; clone_size: .; j_call: TRBJ2-1
cdr3_aa: CASSYRRTGNTGELFF; cdr3_nt: TGTGCCAGCAGTTACCGAAGGACTGGTAACACCGGGGAGCTGTTTTTT; d_call: .; v_call: TRBV6-5; clone_size: few; j_call: TRBJ2-2
cdr3_aa: CASSPGDRGNQPQHF; cdr3_nt: TGTGCCAGCAGTCCCGGGGACAGGGGCAATCAGCCCCAGCATTTT; d_call: TRBD1; v_call: TRBV28; clone_size: .; j_call: TRBJ1-5